Below are 26 T cell receptor beta chains sequenced from a single sample in a study of T-cell memory formation after mild COVID-19. TCRdb called the 5' RACE reads again in MiXCR, with one record for every CDR3 protein. The sample holds about 110,000 distinct CDR3 sequences, 9.5% to 15% seen once. Sequenced sample: PBMCs or a T cell subset sorted from them (not recorded which). The receptor source for this set is an adult woman who had mild COVID-19 (a few samples of this study predate the infection). Cell type and time point are not known.

This clonotype was counted a few times. The chain carries TRBV7-9 and TRBJ2-1; TRBD2 matches 11 bases. Germline V gene sequence: CDR1 SEHNR, CDR2 FQNEAQ (reference sequence). Germline trimming cut 5 bases from V and 4 bases from J; bases unmatched to any gene: 7. The CDR3 consists of 16 residues. CDR3 loop: CASSPTSGRSYNEQFF. In nucleotides, the CDR3 is TGTGCCAGCAGCCCAACTAGCGGGAGATCTTACAATGAGCAGTTCTTC.

The chain combines TRBV19 with TRBJ2-2; 8 nucleotides match TRBD1. The CDR3 spans 15 residues. Germline loops: CDR1 LNHDA, CDR2 SQIVND (reference sequence). V was clipped by 7 bases and J by 1 base; unmatched bases: 5. CDR3 amino acids: CASIMGTGNTGELFF. The CDR3, as DNA: TGTGCCAGTATTATGGGGACAGGGAACACCGGGGAGCTGTTTTTT. Full variable domain (missing parts from reference TRBV19 and TRBJ2-2): DGGITQSPKYLFRKEGQNVTLSCEQNLNHDAMYWYRQDPGQGLRLIYYSQIVNDFQKGDIAEGYSVSREKKESFPLTVTSAQKNPTAFYLCASIMGTGNTGELFFGEGSRLTVL.

This clonotype was counted only a few times. The CDR3 DNA is TGTGCCAGCAGTTTAGTAGAAGGGGGGCACCCCCCCACCGGGGAGCTGTTTTTT. Encoded protein: CASSLVEGGHPPTGELFF. The V call is TRBV12-3 or TRBV12-4, the J call TRBJ2-2; TRBD1 or TRBD2 may be the D gene (6 bases each). Between the trimmed V and J ends, which lost 1 base and 4 bases, there was a span of 19 bases. This CDR3 contains 18 residues.

The sample holds a few counts of this clonotype. The chain is built from TRBV19 and TRBJ2-2, with D unresolved. The CDR3 is made up of 15 amino acids. Germline V gives CDR1 LNHDA, CDR2 SQIVND (reference sequence). The V end was cut by 4 bases, the J end by 2 bases, with 11 bases between. In nucleotides, the CDR3 is TGTGCCAGTAGTACGATGAGCTTTAACACCGGGGAGCTGTTTTTT. It is translated as CASSTMSFNTGELFF.

This clonotype was picked up a small number of times. The chain links TRBV7-2 to TRBJ1-2; D may be TRBD1 (5 bases). The CDR3 loop spans 15 amino acids. With 4 bases removed from V and 1 base from J, the gap between germline ends came to 13 bases. Germline V gene data show CDR1 as SGHTA and CDR2 as FQGNSA. CDR3 loop: CASSSLGGLNYGYTF. The DNA for the CDR3 is TGTGCCAGCAGCTCCTTGGGGGGACTTAACTATGGCTACACCTTC.

A few counts support this clonotype. The rearrangement joins TRBV4-3 to TRBJ2-5; unclear D gene. CDR3 length equals 15 residues. Germline loops: CDR1 LGHNA, CDR2 YSLEER. Between the trimmed V and J ends, which lost 0 bases and 5 bases, there was a span of 13 bases. DNA for the CDR3: TGCGCCAGCAGCCAAGATACCCGAGCGTGGGAGACCCAGTACTTC. Its protein is CASSQDTRAWETQYF.

The chain is built from TRBV6-5 and TRBJ2-3, with 9 bases lining up with TRBD2. Germline V gene lookup returns CDR1 MNHEY and CDR2 SVGAGI. The CDR3 spans 16 residues. Trimming removed 5 bases from V and 8 bases from J; junction bases left unmatched: 14. Written as DNA, the CDR3 is TGTGCCAGCAGTCTGACCGTGGCGGGAGGGCCGGTTACGCAGTATTTT. Protein product: CASSLTVAGGPVTQYF.

The V gene is TRBV20-1, the J gene TRBJ2-1, with 8 nucleotides matching TRBD2. Germline trimming cut 4 bases from V and 4 bases from J; bases unmatched to any gene: 12. Germline loops: CDR1 DFQATT, CDR2 SNEGSKA (reference sequence). CDR3 length: 16 amino acids. In DNA form, the CDR3 reads TGCAGTGCTATAACCTTAGCGGGGCGACTTTACAATGAGCAGTTCTTC. It encodes CSAITLAGRLYNEQFF.

This clonotype was seen a few times. V and J are TRBV24-1 and TRBJ2-2, with TRBD1 matching over 9 bases. Trimming at V came to 3 bases and at J to 4 bases, leaving 8 bases not matched to a gene. The CDR3 is 17 residues long. The germline V gene encodes CDR1 KGHDR and CDR2 SFDVKD. As DNA, the CDR3 is TGTGCCACCAGTGATGGGTACAGGGGGCTAGGCACCGGGGAGCTGTTTTTT. This gives the protein CATSDGYRGLGTGELFF.

This clonotype was counted many times. The gene calls are TRBV24-1 and TRBJ2-1, with 9 bases lining up with TRBD2. This CDR3 region has 15 residues. V lost 5 bases and J lost 8; bases outside the gene matches: 9. The germline CDR1 and CDR2 sequences are KGHDR and SFDVKD. The DNA for the CDR3 is TGTGCCACCAGTGTCGGCGGGAGGGCCATCGATGAGCAGTTCTTC. This codes for CATSVGGRAIDEQFF.

This clonotype was counted only a few times. The chain carries TRBV12-3 or TRBV12-4 and TRBJ2-3; D possibly corresponds to TRBD1 (6 bases). The germline V and J ends were trimmed by 6 bases and 1 base, with 14 bases remaining between them. The CDR3 length is 15 residues. CDR3 sequence: CASRTGFLGTDTQYF. Written as DNA, the CDR3 is TGTGCCAGCAGGACAGGATTCCTAGGCACAGATACGCAGTATTTT.

This clonotype was observed a handful of times. V gene TRBV6-5 combines with J gene TRBJ2-6, with a weak D call TRBD2 (6 bases). The CDR3 is 19 residues long. Trimming removed 5 bases from V and 1 base from J, with 21 bases in between. Germline V gives CDR1 MNHEY, CDR2 SVGAGI. The CDR3 DNA follows: TGTGCCAGCAGTGGCCCAGGGTTGGCGGGAAGATCTGGGGCCAACGTCCTGACTTTC. It yields the protein CASSGPGLAGRSGANVLTF.

The table lists this clonotype with a few counts. The CDR3 loop reads CSAKTVPSSYNEQFF. For the CDR3, the DNA is TGCAGTGCCAAAACTGTTCCGAGCTCCTACAATGAGCAGTTCTTC. The genes are TRBV20-1 and TRBJ2-1, with D unresolved. Per germline, CDR1 DFQATT and CDR2 SNEGSKA (reference sequence). This CDR3 has 15 amino acids. Between the trimmed V and J ends, which lost 6 bases and 0 bases, there was a span of 15 bases.

The V gene is TRBV13, the J gene TRBJ2-3; 8 nucleotides align to TRBD1. This CDR3 is 15 amino acids long. V lost 3 bases to trimming and J lost 4 bases; unmatched junction nucleotides: 6. Germline loops: CDR1 PRHDT, CDR2 FYEKMQ (reference sequence). The CDR3 here is CASSFTQGGADTQYF. DNA of the CDR3: TGTGCCAGCAGCTTTACACAGGGGGGTGCAGATACGCAGTATTTT.

This chain links TRBV19 with TRBJ1-1; D not certain. This CDR3 comprises 10 residues. Germline V gives CDR1 LNHDA, CDR2 SQIVND (reference sequence). The V end was cut by 6 bases, the J end by 9 bases, with 8 bases between. The CDR3 is CASSGGKAFF. The CDR3 coding sequence is TGTGCCAGTAGCGGCGGAAAAGCTTTCTTT.

The chain has TRBV24-1 and TRBJ2-1; D uncertain. This CDR3 spans 14 amino acids. Germline CDR1 and CDR2: KGHDR and SFDVKD. Trimming took off 5 bases at V and 0 bases at J, with 7 bases between the two ends. DNA for the CDR3: TGTGCCACCAGTGTGGGCTACTCCTACAATGAGCAGTTCTTC. This encodes CATSVGYSYNEQFF.

The V call is TRBV5-6, the J call TRBJ2-1, with TRBD1 identical over 10 bases. The CDR3 spans 15 residues. V was clipped by 2 bases and J by 4 bases; unmatched bases: 3. Germline V lookup: CDR1 SGHDT, CDR2 YYEEEE. CDR3 nucleotide sequence: TGTGCCAGCAGCTTCGGGACAGGGGTGTACAATGAGCAGTTCTTC. As protein: CASSFGTGVYNEQFF.

This chain uses TRBV11-2 with TRBJ1-2; weak D call: TRBD1 (5 bases). CDR3 length: 14 residues. Germline CDR1 reads SGHAT; CDR2 reads FQNNGV. The V and J ends lost 5 bases and 4 bases respectively, with 14 bases between them. The CDR3 protein is CASSIPGAPYGYTF. The CDR3, as DNA: TGTGCCAGCAGCATCCCCGGGGCCCCCTATGGCTACACCTTC.

There are many counts of this clonotype. This sequence joins TRBV6-1 and TRBJ2-7, with 9 bases that match TRBD1. CDR3 length: 13 residues. Germline V lookup: CDR1 MNHNS, CDR2 SASEGT. The V and J ends lost 5 bases and 6 bases, in that order; junction bases with no gene match: 5. The CDR3 DNA reads as TGTGCCAGCAGTTGGACAGGGGTAGGCGAGCAGTACTTC. Translating gives CASSWTGVGEQYF.

This clonotype showed up many times. The V and J genes are TRBV7-6 and TRBJ2-1; TRBD2 matches 7 bases. The CDR3 is 15 residues long. V lost 2 bases and J lost 5; bases outside the gene matches: 6. Germline CDR1 and CDR2: SGHVS and FNYEAQ. For the CDR3, the DNA is TGTGCCAGCAGCTTAATCCAGCGGGGAAACAATGAGCAGTTCTTC. Residues: CASSLIQRGNNEQFF. Full variable domain (missing parts from reference TRBV7-6 and TRBJ2-1): GAGVSQSPRYKVTKRGQDVALRCDPISGHVSLYWYRQALGQGPEFLTYFNYEAQQDKSGLPNDRFSAERPEGSISTLTIQRTEQRDSAMYRCASSLIQRGNNEQFFGPGTRLTVL.

This clonotype has a count of ten or more. The CDR3 sequence: CASSGDYTYEQYF. As DNA, the CDR3 is TGTGCCAGCAGCGGGGACTATACCTACGAGCAGTACTTC. The rearrangement joins TRBV5-6 to TRBJ2-7; 7 bases match TRBD2. From germline, CDR1 is SGHDT and CDR2 YYEEEE. This CDR3 spans 13 amino acids. V lost 4 bases and J lost 2; bases outside the gene matches: 3. Together with reference TRBV5-6 and TRBJ2-7, the CDR3 gives the full variable domain: DAGVTQSPTHLIKTRGQQVTLRCSPKSGHDTVSWYQQALGQGPQFIFQYYEEEERQRGNFPDRFSGHQFPNYSSELNVNALLLGDSALYLCASSGDYTYEQYFGPGTRLTVT.

This clonotype was found a few times. The V call is TRBV7-8, the J call TRBJ2-1; a weak D match, TRBD1 (6 bases). Per germline, CDR1 SGHVS and CDR2 FQNEAQ. This CDR3 is built from 15 residues. Trimming took off 6 bases at V and 5 bases at J, with 17 bases between the two ends. Here the CDR3 reads CASSLVGAAHNEQFF. For the CDR3, the DNA is TGTGCCAGCAGTCTGGTGGGGGCGGCACACAATGAGCAGTTCTTC.

The rearrangement uses TRBV7-9 and TRBJ1-2; 7 bases fit TRBD1. Trimming removed 5 bases from V and 6 bases from J; junction bases left unmatched: 18. The CDR3 sequence is 17 residues long. Germline V gene sequence: CDR1 SEHNR, CDR2 FQNEAQ (reference sequence). Here the CDR3 DNA reads TGTGCCAGCAGCACAGCCCCGACAGGGTTGGTCGGTGATGGCTACACCTTC. Residues: CASSTAPTGLVGDGYTF. Full variable domain (rest looked up from reference TRBV7-9 and TRBJ1-2): DTGVSQNPRHKITKRGQNVTFRCDPISEHNRLYWYRQTLGQGPEFLTYFQNEAQLEKSRLLSDRFSAERPKGSFSTLEIQRTEQGDSAMYLCASSTAPTGLVGDGYTFGSGTRLTVV.

This clonotype has only a few counts. The chain links TRBV30 to TRBJ1-1; a possible D gene is TRBD1 (6 bases). Germline lookup yields CDR1 GTSNPN and CDR2 SVGIG (reference sequence). V lost 2 bases and J lost 11, with 12 bases in between. CDR3 length: 11 residues. The CDR3 region has the DNA TGTGCCTGGAGTCGGGCCACAGGGGCTTTCTTT. Translated: CAWSRATGAFF. The full variable domain, with the rest looked up from reference TRBV30 and TRBJ1-1, is SQTIHQWPATLVQPVGSPLSLECTVEGTSNPNLYWYRQAAGRGLQLLFYSVGIGQISSEVPQNLSASRPQDRQFILSSKKLLLSDSGFYLCAWSRATGAFFGQGTRLTVV.

This clonotype was picked up a small number of times. The rearrangement joins TRBV5-5 to TRBJ2-1; D is ambiguous. Germline assignment: CDR1 SGHKS and CDR2 YYEKEE (reference sequence). The CDR3 totals 14 residues. V was shortened by 3 bases and J by 11 bases, with 18 bases between the two germline ends. CDR3 coding DNA: TGTGCCAGCAGCTCCGGCCTAGATCTCGTAAAGCAGTTCTTC. This translates into CASSSGLDLVKQFF. Based on the CDR3 plus reference TRBV5-5 and TRBJ2-1, the full variable domain is DAGVTQSPTHLIKTRGQQVTLRCSPISGHKSVSWYQQVLGQGPQFIFQYYEKEERGRGNFPDRFSARQFPNYSSELNVNALLLGDSALYLCASSSGLDLVKQFFGPGTRLTVL.

This clonotype was picked up many times. The chain is built from TRBV11-2 and TRBJ2-2; D gene ambiguous. The CDR3 totals 15 residues. Germline CDR1 reads SGHAT; CDR2 reads FQNNGV. Trimming cost V 2 bases and J 4 bases, with 11 bases left between them. CDR3 DNA sequence: TGTGCCAGCAGCTTAACTATCCTTATCACCGGGGAGCTGTTTTTT. Residues: CASSLTILITGELFF.